This is a list of T cell receptor beta chains from one sample in a study of OX40 agonist ivuxolimab in advanced cancers. Clones were read by immunoSEQ multiplex PCR, and TCRdb kept only the in-frame ones, dropping some. Of about 77,000 clones detected, 85% appear once; the ten largest clones hold about 0.66%. Sequenced material: CD4+ or CD8+ T cells sorted from blood, taken in a trial of the OX40 agonist ivuxolimab. The receptors come from an adult with an advanced solid tumor such as melanoma, head and neck, liver or kidney cancer. Both conserved end residues are part of each CDR3. Each record gives: J gene, V gene, clone size, D gene, CDR3 protein, CDR3 DNA. A D gene is named only where the DNA matches it firmly. Not all rows give a size; the values are once, few, many and, for expanded clones, a class.

j_call: TRBJ2-2
v_call: TRBV30
clone_size: .
d_call: TRBD1
cdr3_aa: CAWSIPGTGSGELFF
cdr3_nt: TGTGCCTGGAGCATCCCCGGGACAGGGTCCGGGGAGCTGTTTTTT

j_call: TRBJ1-2
v_call: TRBV18
clone_size: .
d_call: .
cdr3_aa: CASSAGSNYGYTF
cdr3_nt: TGTGCCAGCTCAGCCGGGAGTAACTATGGCTACACCTTC

j_call: TRBJ2-7
v_call: TRBV21-1
clone_size: .
d_call: .
cdr3_aa: CASSKVPRGINSEQYF
cdr3_nt: TGTGCCAGCAGCAAAGTCCCCAGGGGGATAAACAGCGAGCAGTACTTC

j_call: TRBJ2-1
v_call: TRBV4-1
clone_size: once
d_call: .
cdr3_aa: CASSQAGQGTYNEQFF
cdr3_nt: TGCGCCAGCAGCCAAGCGGGGCAGGGAACCTACAATGAGCAGTTCTTC

j_call: TRBJ1-1
v_call: TRBV7-3
clone_size: once
d_call: .
cdr3_aa: CASSSQENTEAFF
cdr3_nt: TGTGCCAGCAGCTCACAGGAGAACACTGAAGCTTTCTTT

j_call: TRBJ1-2
v_call: TRBV7-2
clone_size: .
d_call: .
cdr3_aa: CASSPDGSYGYTF
cdr3_nt: TGTGCCAGCAGCCCGGACGGATCCTATGGCTACACCTTC

j_call: TRBJ1-4
v_call: TRBV7-2
clone_size: .
d_call: .
cdr3_aa: CASSPRQVGEKLFF
cdr3_nt: TGTGCCAGCAGCCCGCGACAGGTTGGGGAAAAACTGTTTTTT

j_call: TRBJ2-1
v_call: TRBV7-6
clone_size: .
d_call: TRBD2
cdr3_aa: CASSIRTSGGSSYNEQFF
cdr3_nt: TGTGCCAGCAGCATTCGGACTAGCGGGGGAAGCTCCTACAATGAGCAGTTCTTC

j_call: TRBJ1-4
v_call: TRBV28
clone_size: .
d_call: .
cdr3_aa: CASSLVLLWANEKLFF
cdr3_nt: TGTGCCAGCAGTTTGGTCTTACTTTGGGCTAATGAAAAACTGTTTTTT

j_call: TRBJ1-2
v_call: TRBV6-5
clone_size: .
d_call: .
cdr3_aa: CASSYSHAAYGYTF
cdr3_nt: TGTGCCAGCAGTTACTCACACGCAGCCTATGGCTACACCTTC

j_call: TRBJ1-5
v_call: TRBV2
clone_size: once
d_call: .
cdr3_aa: CASSEWPSNQPQHF
cdr3_nt: TGTGCCAGCAGTGAATGGCCATCCAATCAGCCCCAGCATTTT

j_call: TRBJ2-4
v_call: TRBV28
clone_size: .
d_call: TRBD1
cdr3_aa: CASSLYGTGVHIQYF
cdr3_nt: TGTGCCAGCAGTTTATACGGGACAGGGGTTCACATTCAGTACTTC

j_call: TRBJ1-2
v_call: TRBV9
clone_size: .
d_call: .
cdr3_aa: CASSTPGAGNGGYTF
cdr3_nt: TGTGCCAGCAGCACCCCAGGGGCGGGGAATGGTGGCTACACCTTC

j_call: TRBJ2-7
v_call: TRBV6-1
clone_size: .
d_call: .
cdr3_aa: CASSGAGLSSYEQYF
cdr3_nt: TGTGCCAGCAGTGGGGCAGGGCTTAGCTCCTACGAGCAGTACTTC

j_call: TRBJ1-1
v_call: TRBV2
clone_size: .
d_call: .
cdr3_aa: CASSEGGSSRGYTEAFF
cdr3_nt: TGTGCCAGCAGTGAAGGGGGGTCGTCCCGGGGCTACACTGAAGCTTTCTTT

j_call: TRBJ2-7
v_call: TRBV7-9
clone_size: .
d_call: TRBD1
cdr3_aa: CASSPGTGGGYEQYF
cdr3_nt: TGTGCCAGCAGCCCAGGGACAGGGGGCGGCTACGAGCAGTACTTC

j_call: TRBJ1-2
v_call: TRBV2
clone_size: .
d_call: TRBD1
cdr3_aa: CASREAPGQGGGYGYTF
cdr3_nt: TGTGCCAGCAGGGAAGCCCCGGGACAGGGCGGGGGTTATGGCTACACCTTC

j_call: TRBJ1-3
v_call: TRBV12-5
clone_size: .
d_call: .
cdr3_aa: CASGRDSGNTIYF
cdr3_nt: TGTGCTAGTGGGAGGGACTCTGGAAACACCATATATTTT

j_call: TRBJ2-1
v_call: TRBV4-3
clone_size: .
d_call: TRBD1
cdr3_aa: CASSQEGQEYNEQFF
cdr3_nt: TGCGCCAGCAGCCAAGAGGGACAGGAATACAATGAGCAGTTCTTC

j_call: TRBJ2-7
v_call: TRBV7-3
clone_size: .
d_call: .
cdr3_aa: CASSPNAGASYEQYF
cdr3_nt: TGTGCCAGCAGCCCGAATGCGGGGGCCTCCTACGAGCAGTACTTC

j_call: TRBJ2-2
v_call: TRBV5-1
clone_size: .
d_call: .
cdr3_aa: CASVRGLNTGELFF
cdr3_nt: TGCGCCAGCGTGAGAGGGTTGAACACCGGGGAGCTGTTTTTT

j_call: TRBJ1-1
v_call: TRBV7-2
clone_size: .
d_call: .
cdr3_aa: CASSSQAHDTEAFF
cdr3_nt: TGTGCCAGCAGCTCCCAGGCCCATGACACTGAAGCTTTCTTT

j_call: TRBJ1-2
v_call: TRBV6-5
clone_size: .
d_call: TRBD1
cdr3_aa: CASSYSGQGDGYTF
cdr3_nt: TGTGCCAGCAGTTACTCGGGACAGGGCGATGGCTACACCTTC

j_call: TRBJ2-5
v_call: TRBV7-6
clone_size: .
d_call: .
cdr3_aa: CASSSLVRETQYF
cdr3_nt: TGTGCCAGCAGCTCCCTAGTGAGGGAGACCCAGTACTTC

j_call: TRBJ2-3
v_call: TRBV19
clone_size: once
d_call: TRBD1
cdr3_aa: CASSIGTEGYTQYF
cdr3_nt: TGTGCCAGTAGTATCGGGACAGAAGGGTATACGCAGTATTTT

j_call: TRBJ2-3
v_call: TRBV14
clone_size: .
d_call: .
cdr3_aa: CASSQDGGASTDTQYF
cdr3_nt: TGTGCCAGCAGCCAAGATGGGGGGGCTAGCACAGATACGCAGTATTTT

j_call: TRBJ1-5
v_call: TRBV4-3
clone_size: .
d_call: .
cdr3_aa: CASSPAVGSPNQPQHF
cdr3_nt: TGCGCCAGCAGCCCAGCAGTGGGGTCGCCTAATCAGCCCCAGCATTTT

j_call: TRBJ2-6
v_call: TRBV18
clone_size: once
d_call: .
cdr3_aa: CASSTGLGANVLTF
cdr3_nt: TGTGCCAGCTCAACAGGGTTGGGGGCCAACGTCCTGACTTTC